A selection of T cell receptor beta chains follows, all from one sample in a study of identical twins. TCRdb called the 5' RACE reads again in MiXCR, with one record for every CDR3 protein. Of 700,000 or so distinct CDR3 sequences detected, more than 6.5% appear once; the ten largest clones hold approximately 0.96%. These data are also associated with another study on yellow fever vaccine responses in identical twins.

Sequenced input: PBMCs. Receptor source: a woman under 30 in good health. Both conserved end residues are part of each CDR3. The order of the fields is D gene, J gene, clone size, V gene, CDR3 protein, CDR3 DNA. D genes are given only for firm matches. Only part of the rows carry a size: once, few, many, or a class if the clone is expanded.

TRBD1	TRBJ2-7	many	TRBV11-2	CASSYGQGKQYF	TGTGCCAGCAGCTACGGACAGGGGAAGCAGTACTTC
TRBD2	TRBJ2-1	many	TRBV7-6	CASSLALMGSGRIHNEQFF	TGTGCCAGCAGCTTAGCCCTCATGGGTAGCGGGAGGATTCACAATGAGCAGTTCTTC
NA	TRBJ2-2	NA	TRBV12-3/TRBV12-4	CASSSGSLSGELFF	TGTGCCAGCAGCTCCGGGTCCCTCAGCGGGGAGCTGTTTTTT
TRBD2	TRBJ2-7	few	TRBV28	CASCSGVSYEQYF	TGTGCCAGCTGCAGCGGGGTTTCCTACGAGCAGTACTTC
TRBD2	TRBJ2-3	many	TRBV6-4	CASSPAGGPADTQYF	TGTGCCAGCAGCCCAGCGGGGGGCCCGGCAGATACGCAGTATTTT
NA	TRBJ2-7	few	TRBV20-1	CSARIRDTYEQYF	TGCAGTGCTAGAATCCGGGACACCTACGAGCAGTACTTC
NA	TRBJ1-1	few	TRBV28	CASSDLQLEAFF	TGTGCCAGCAGTGACCTGCAATTGGAAGCTTTCTTT
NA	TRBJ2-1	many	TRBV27	CASSLSDNEQFF	TGTGCCAGCAGTTTAAGTGACAATGAGCAGTTCTTC
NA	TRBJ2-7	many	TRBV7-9	CASSAGSSYEQYF	TGTGCCAGCAGCGCAGGGAGCTCCTACGAGCAGTACTTC
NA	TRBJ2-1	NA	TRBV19	CASSVAVLSSYNEQFF	TGTGCCAGTAGTGTAGCGGTGTTGAGCTCCTACAATGAGCAGTTCTTC
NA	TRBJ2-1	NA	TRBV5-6	CASSPGLACWQTYNEQFF	TGTGCCAGCAGCCCCGGGCTAGCCTGCTGGCAAACCTACAATGAGCAGTTCTTC